The clone carrying this T cell receptor (beta chain) was counted only a few times. A J-beta primer mix and a sample-barcoded 5' primer were used in a second PCR of roughly 6 to 12 cycles. Using its own MiXCR run on the 5' RACE reads, TCRdb lists one record per CDR3 protein. The sample carries 1.4 million to 1.5 million distinct CDR3 sequences, around two fifths recorded once. The record originates from a study of blood T cells in healthy people across ages. The receptor was isolated from a woman aged 18-30 years in good health. Source material: blood.

The CDR3 bases are TGCAGTGCCCCGACTAGCGGTACCTACACCCAGTACTTC. Translation: CSAPTSGTYTQYF. The J gene is TRBJ2-5, the V gene TRBV20-1, with TRBD2 matching 9 bases. Looked up from germline, CDR1 is DFQATT and CDR2 is SNEGSKA (reference sequence). V lost 6 bases, J lost 8 bases, and 10 bases stayed unmatched. This CDR3 contains 13 residues.